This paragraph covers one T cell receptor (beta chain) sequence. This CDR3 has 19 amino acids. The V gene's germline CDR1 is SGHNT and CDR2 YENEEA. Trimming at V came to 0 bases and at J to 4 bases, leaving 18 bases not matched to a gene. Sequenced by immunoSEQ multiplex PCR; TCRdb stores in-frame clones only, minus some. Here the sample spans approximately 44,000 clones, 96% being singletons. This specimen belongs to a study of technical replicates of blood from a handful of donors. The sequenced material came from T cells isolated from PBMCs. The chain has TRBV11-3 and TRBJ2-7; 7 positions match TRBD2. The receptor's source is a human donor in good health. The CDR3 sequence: CASSLDLFSGQSPRYEQYF. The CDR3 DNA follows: TGTGCCAGCAGCTTAGATCTTTTTAGCGGGCAATCCCCTCGGTACGAGCAGTACTTC.